This passage covers 22 T cell receptor beta chains from one sample sequenced in a study of cytomegalovirus exposure and HLA in healthy donors. PCR involved 60 Vbeta and 13 Jbeta primers. Sequenced by immunoSEQ multiplex PCR; TCRdb stores in-frame clones only, minus some. The table includes 200,000 or so clones, around 85% detected once. The sample consisted of PBMCs. These receptors were collected from a man aged 45 to 65 in good health and CMV-seronegative.

This clone has just one count. The chain has TRBV13 and TRBJ2-5, with D unresolved. The last part of the DNA fits TRBJ2-7 better; the J call may be wrong. Germline V lookup: CDR1 PRHDT, CDR2 FYEKMQ (reference sequence). The CDR3 consists of 13 residues. CDR3 coding DNA: TGTGCCAGCAGCTTAGGCAGAGACTACGAGCAGTACTTC. Its translation is CASSLGRDYEQYF.

In its sample, this clone was seen a few times. V and J are TRBV18 and TRBJ2-5, with TRBD2 matching over 8 bases. V lost 6 bases, J lost 5 bases, and 11 bases stayed unmatched. This CDR3 has 15 residues. Per germline, CDR1 KGHSH and CDR2 LQKENI. Here the CDR3 DNA reads TGTGCCAGCTCGCTCGGACTAGCTCTGGGGGAGACCCAGTACTTC. Protein sequence: CASSLGLALGETQYF.

The V gene is TRBV9, the J gene TRBJ2-1; D perhaps matches TRBD2 (6 bases). With 0 bases removed from V and 0 bases from J, the gap between germline ends came to 13 bases. The CDR3 covers 17 residues. CDR1 is SGDLS, CDR2 YYNGEE, per germline. CDR3 sequence: CASSVGGSGSSYNEQFF. The CDR3 DNA reads as TGTGCCAGCAGCGTAGGGGGTAGCGGAAGCTCCTACAATGAGCAGTTCTTC. Looking up the rest from reference TRBV9 and TRBJ2-1 gives the full variable domain: DSGVTQTPKHLITATGQRVTLRCSPRSGDLSVYWYQQSLDQGLQFLIQYYNGEERAKGNILERFSAQQFPDLHSELNLSSLELGDSALYFCASSVGGSGSSYNEQFFGPGTRLTVL.

This chain uses TRBV6-1 with TRBJ2-7; 7 bases line up with TRBD2. CDR1 and CDR2 (germline): MNHNS, SASEGT. The V gene end was trimmed by 0 bases and the J gene end by 3 bases; junction bases not matched to a gene: 5. The CDR3 runs to 15 residues. CDR3 amino acids: CASSEALIAGYEQYF. The CDR3 DNA sequence: TGTGCCAGCAGTGAAGCGCTAATAGCGGGCTACGAGCAGTACTTC.

The J gene is TRBJ1-6, the V gene TRBV10-1; 9 nucleotides align to TRBD1. The length of the CDR3 is 16 residues. In germline, CDR1 is WNHNN, CDR2 SYGVQD (reference sequence). The V and J ends lost 5 bases and 1 base, in that order; junction bases with no gene match: 3. The CDR3 spells CASSTGQGSYNSPLHF. The DNA of the CDR3 is TGCGCCAGCAGTACGGGACAGGGATCCTATAATTCACCCCTCCACTTT.

V usage is TRBV2 and J usage is TRBJ1-4; TRBD1 agrees at 10 bases. Germline lookup yields CDR1 SNHLY and CDR2 FYNNEI. The CDR3 runs to 19 residues. J gave up 7 bases and V 6 bases, and 20 bases lay outside the gene matches. This CDR3 reads CASSLTGQGNFKLGEKLFF. The CDR3, as DNA: TGTGCCAGCAGCCTAACGGGACAGGGGAATTTTAAGTTGGGTGAAAAACTGTTTTTT.

The V and J genes are TRBV27 and TRBJ2-7, with TRBD1 matching over 8 bases. The CDR3 spans 15 residues. The V gene end was trimmed by 2 bases and the J gene end by 1 base; junction bases not matched to a gene: 4. The V gene's germline CDR1 is MNHEY and CDR2 SMNVEV (reference sequence). The CDR3 DNA reads TGTGCCAGCAGTTTAGACAGGGGCCATTCCTACGAGCAGTACTTC. It encodes CASSLDRGHSYEQYF.

V gene TRBV14 combines with J gene TRBJ2-7, with D unresolved. Germline V lookup: CDR1 SGHDN, CDR2 FVKESK. V shed 2 bases and J shed 6 bases, with 8 bases lying between them. The CDR3 has 12 amino acids. The CDR3 DNA is TGTGCCAGCAGCCAACGGCGGATCGAGCAGTACTTC. Translated, it gives CASSQRRIEQYF. Based on the CDR3 plus reference TRBV14 and TRBJ2-7, the full variable domain is EAGVTQFPSHSVIEKGQTVTLRCDPISGHDNLYWYRRVMGKEIKFLLHFVKESKQDESGMPNNRFLAERTGGTYSTLKVQPAELEDSGVYFCASSQRRIEQYFGPGTRLTVT.

The chain recombines TRBV7-2 with TRBJ2-5; 10 bases line up with TRBD2. The assigned J gene may be wrong: the sequence end matches TRBJ2-7 better. Looked up from germline, CDR1 is SGHTA and CDR2 is FQGNSA. The CDR3 consists of 14 residues. The CDR3 DNA reads as TGTGCCAGCAGCTCGACTAGCGGGTACTACGAGCAGTACTTC. Protein sequence: CASSSTSGYYEQYF.

The CDR3: CASSPGLAPYNEQFF. CDR3 DNA sequence: TGTGCCAGCAGTCCTGGACTAGCACCTTACAATGAGCAGTTCTTC. The chain links TRBV7-2 to TRBJ2-1; 8 bases align to TRBD2. There are 15 residues in the CDR3. V shed 6 bases, J shed 4 bases, and the junction held 8 bases outside the gene matches. Germline V gives CDR1 SGHTA, CDR2 FQGNSA.

The chain links TRBV9 to TRBJ2-3; 12 bases agree with TRBD2. CDR3 length equals 18 residues. CDR1 and CDR2 from the germline V gene are SGDLS and YYNGEE. The J segment lost 2 bases and the V segment lost 0 bases, leaving 7 bases of the junction unmatched. CDR3 in amino acids: CASSVATSSGRDTDTQYF. CDR3 nucleotides: TGTGCCAGCAGCGTAGCTACGTCTAGCGGGAGGGACACAGATACGCAGTATTTT.

The chain joins TRBV5-1 to TRBJ2-1; a possible D gene is TRBD1 (5 bases). CDR1 and CDR2 from the germline V gene are SGHRS and YFSETQ. V was trimmed by 0 bases and J by 0 bases, leaving 7 bases between them. The CDR3 has 15 amino acids. The CDR3 is CASSLGQTSYNEQFF. As DNA, the CDR3 is TGCGCCAGCAGCTTGGGACAGACCTCCTACAATGAGCAGTTCTTC. Looking up the rest from reference TRBV5-1 and TRBJ2-1 gives the full variable domain: KAGVTQTPRYLIKTRGQQVTLSCSPISGHRSVSWYQQTPGQGLQFLFEYFSETQRNKGNFPGRFSGRQFSNSRSEMNVSTLELGDSALYLCASSLGQTSYNEQFFGPGTRLTVL.

The rearrangement joins TRBV28 to TRBJ1-5, with 11 positions matching TRBD1. Germline CDR1 MDHEN, CDR2 SYDVKM. With V trimmed by 11 bases and J by 6 bases, 6 bases remained unmatched. The CDR3 extends over 13 amino acids. CDR3 bases: TGTGCCCTCGGACAGGGGGCGGTTCAGCCCCAGCATTTT. Translating gives CALGQGAVQPQHF.

V gene TRBV5-1 combines with J gene TRBJ2-2, with TRBD1 matching over 10 bases. The CDR3 runs 16 residues. V shed 4 bases and J 4 bases; nucleotides not matched to a gene: 7. Per the germline V gene, CDR1 is SGHRS and CDR2 is YFSETQ. This chain's CDR3 is CASSITGTGVTGELFF. DNA of the CDR3: TGCGCCAGCAGCATCACCGGGACAGGGGTCACCGGGGAGCTGTTTTTT.

This clone was detected only once. The genes are TRBV11-3 and TRBJ2-1, with D uncertain. Per the germline V gene, CDR1 is SGHNT and CDR2 is YENEEA. Trimming cost V 3 bases and J 0 bases, with 6 bases left between them. The CDR3 sequence is 14 residues long. The CDR3 nucleotides are TGTGCCAGCAGCTTGTATTACTCCTACAATGAGCAGTTCTTC. Translating gives CASSLYYSYNEQFF.

The rearrangement uses TRBV5-4 and TRBJ2-7, with 9 bases lining up with TRBD2. Germline V gives CDR1 SGHNT, CDR2 YYREEE (reference sequence). CDR3 size: 16 residues. Unmatched junction bases numbered 10, after V lost 3 bases and J lost 3 bases. The DNA for the CDR3 is TGTGCCAGCAGCTCGGGCGGGGTAGCGGGGGTCTACGAGCAGTACTTC. This codes for CASSSGGVAGVYEQYF.

V usage is TRBV30 and J usage is TRBJ1-1; D is undetermined. The CDR3 sequence is 12 residues long. V gave up 8 bases and J gave up 3 bases, with 13 bases separating them. CDR1 GTSNPN and CDR2 SVGIG come from the germline V gene (reference sequence). DNA for the CDR3: TGTGCCGCCACCCTGAGGGACACTGAAGCTTTCTTT. Its translation is CAATLRDTEAFF.

This chain joins TRBV18 and TRBJ2-3; D remains unclear. CDR1 and CDR2 from the germline V gene are KGHSH and LQKENI. This CDR3 region has 14 residues. Between the trimmed V and J ends, which lost 2 bases and 0 bases, there was a span of 6 bases. The CDR3 coding sequence is TGTGCCAGCTCACCAGGCAGAAGCACAGATACGCAGTATTTT. Encoded protein: CASSPGRSTDTQYF. Full variable domain (outside the CDR3, taken from reference TRBV18 and TRBJ2-3): NAGVMQNPRHLVRRRGQEARLRCSPMKGHSHVYWYRQLPEEGLKFMVYLQKENIIDESGMPKERFSAEFPKEGPSILRIQQVVRGDSAAYFCASSPGRSTDTQYFGPGTRLTVL.

This clone was seen only once. The CDR3 nucleotides read TGTGCTAGTGGTTCCCTCACCGGGGAGCTGTTTTTT. The encoded protein is CASGSLTGELFF. The chain couples TRBV12-5 to TRBJ2-2; D not certain. Trimming took off 4 bases at V and 4 bases at J, with 4 bases between the two ends. The CDR3 runs to 12 residues. Germline values: CDR1 LGHNT, CDR2 FRNRAP. The full variable domain, in which reference TRBV12-5 and TRBJ2-2 provide the parts outside the CDR3, is DARVTQTPRHKVTEMGQEVTMRCQPILGHNTVFWYRQTMMQGLELLAYFRNRAPLDDSGMPKDRFSAEMPDATLATLKIQPSEPRDSAVYFCASGSLTGELFFGEGSRLTVL.

In the case of this clone: At the DNA level, this CDR3 is encoded by other sequences in the same sample as well. V is TRBV4-2 and J is TRBJ2-3, with TRBD2 as a possible D gene (5 bases). The germline gives CDR1 LGHNA, CDR2 YNFKEQ. This CDR3 has 12 residues. Trimming shortened V by 4 bases and J by 4 bases, and 6 bases separated the two germline ends. CDR3 nucleotides: TGTGCCAGCAGCCGGGGAGCAGATACGCAGTATTTT. It yields the protein CASSRGADTQYF.

This chain links TRBV5-1 with TRBJ2-7, with a tentative D call TRBD1 (6 bases). V was clipped by 4 bases and J by 7 bases, with 12 bases between them. In germline, CDR1 is SGHRS, CDR2 YFSETQ. The CDR3 consists of 12 residues. CDR3 amino acids: CASSIQGEEQYF. CDR3 in DNA: TGCGCCAGCAGCATACAGGGAGAGGAGCAGTACTTC.

This clone appeared a few times. The J gene is TRBJ2-5, the V gene TRBV28; D perhaps matches TRBD2 (6 bases). Germline V CDR1 and CDR2: MDHEN, SYDVKM. This CDR3 is 15 amino acids long. The V gene lost 1 base and the J gene lost 6 bases, with 15 bases spanning the gap. The DNA for the CDR3 is TGTGCCAGCAGTTTATCATCCGGAGGGTTAAAGACCCAGTACTTC. Protein product: CASSLSSGGLKTQYF.